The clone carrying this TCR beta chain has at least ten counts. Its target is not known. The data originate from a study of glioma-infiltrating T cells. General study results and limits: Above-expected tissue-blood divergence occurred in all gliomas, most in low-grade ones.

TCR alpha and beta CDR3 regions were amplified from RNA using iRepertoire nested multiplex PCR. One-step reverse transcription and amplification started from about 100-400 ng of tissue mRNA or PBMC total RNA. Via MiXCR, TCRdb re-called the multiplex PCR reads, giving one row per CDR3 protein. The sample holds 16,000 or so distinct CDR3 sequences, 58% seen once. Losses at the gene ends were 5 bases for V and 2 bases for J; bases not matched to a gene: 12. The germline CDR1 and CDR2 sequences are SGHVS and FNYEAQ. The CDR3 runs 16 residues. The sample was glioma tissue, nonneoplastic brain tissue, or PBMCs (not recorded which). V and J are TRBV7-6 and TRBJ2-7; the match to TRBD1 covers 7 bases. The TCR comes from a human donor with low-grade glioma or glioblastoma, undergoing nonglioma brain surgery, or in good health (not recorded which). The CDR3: CASSQAGDSKTYEQYF. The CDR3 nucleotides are TGTGCCAGCAGCCAGGCCGGGGACAGCAAAACCTACGAGCAGTACTTC.